Below are 26 T cell receptor beta chains sequenced from a single sample in a study of T cells in Graves' hyperthyroidism and ophthalmopathy. The investigators amplified TCR beta CDR3 regions from RNA transcripts. In the first-round RT-PCR of the TCR CDR3, the HTBI primer set was used. TCRdb itself ran the multiplex PCR reads through MiXCR, one entry per CDR3 protein. Among fewer than 900,000 distinct CDR3 sequences, about 19% were seen once, and the ten largest hold over 15%. Sequencing was done on a sample of blood. The receptors originated from a woman aged 45-65 years with Graves' hyperthyroidism that later progressed to Graves' ophthalmopathy.

This clonotype appeared a few times. The gene calls are TRBV7-9 and TRBJ1-2; D call uncertain. The length of the CDR3 is 14 residues. CDR1 is SEHNR and CDR2 is FQNEAQ in the germline V gene (reference sequence). The germline V and J ends were trimmed by 3 bases and 3 bases, with 11 bases remaining between them. The CDR3, as DNA: TGTGCCAGCAGCTTCGTTTTGGCAGACTATGGCTACACCTTC. Its translation is CASSFVLADYGYTF.

This clonotype was counted a few times. This chain connects TRBV20-1 to TRBJ1-1, with 8 bases lining up with TRBD1. The CDR3 is 14 residues long. The germline V gene has CDR1 DFQATT and CDR2 SNEGSKA (reference sequence). The V and J ends lost 6 bases and 7 bases, in that order; junction bases with no gene match: 13. Here the CDR3 DNA reads TGCAGTGCACCGGGACAGGACCCCGGTAGTGAAGCTTTCTTT. Translated: CSAPGQDPGSEAFF.

The rearrangement links TRBV4-2 to TRBJ2-5, with D perhaps TRBD2 (6 bases). CDR1 and CDR2 (germline): LGHNA, YNFKEQ. V lost 0 bases and J 5 bases, leaving 16 bases between the germline ends. The CDR3 is made up of 16 amino acids. CDR3 coding DNA: TGTGCCAGCAGCCAAGAATTCGCTAGCGCGATGGAGACCCAGTACTTC. It encodes CASSQEFASAMETQYF.

This clonotype was seen repeatedly, ten times or more. The chain has TRBV7-2 and TRBJ1-5; 9 nucleotides align to TRBD1. Germline lookup yields CDR1 SGHTA and CDR2 FQGNSA. The CDR3 has 14 residues. Trimming at V came to 5 bases and at J to 7 bases, leaving 6 bases not matched to a gene. The CDR3 nucleotides are TGTGCCAGCAGCCGAAACAGGGGGCGGCAGCCCCAGCATTTT. Its protein is CASSRNRGRQPQHF.

This clonotype showed up just a few times. This chain links TRBV7-2 with TRBJ2-1, with D perhaps TRBD2 (6 bases). The V end lost 2 bases, the J end lost 8 bases, and 19 bases lay between the germline ends. Per the germline V gene, CDR1 is SGHTA and CDR2 is FQGNSA. The CDR3 covers 16 residues. CDR3 amino acids: CASSLPRTTAVDEQFF. Written as DNA, the CDR3 is TGTGCCAGCAGCTTACCCCGGACTACCGCGGTGGATGAGCAGTTCTTC. Supplemented by reference TRBV7-2 and TRBJ2-1, the full variable domain reads GAGVSQSPSNKVTEKGKDVELRCDPISGHTALYWYRQSLGQGLEFLIYFQGNSAPDKSGLPSDRFSAERTGGSVSTLTIQRTQQEDSAVYLCASSLPRTTAVDEQFFGPGTRLTVL.

The rearrangement joins TRBV7-9 to TRBJ2-2, with D perhaps assigned TRBD1 or TRBD2 (5 bases each). The CDR3 covers 13 residues. The V end was cut by 9 bases, the J end by 5 bases, with 13 bases between. Germline CDR1 SEHNR, CDR2 FQNEAQ (reference sequence). The CDR3 here is CASLGAETGELFF. The CDR3 bases are TGTGCCAGTCTCGGGGCTGAGACCGGGGAGCTGTTTTTT. The entire variable domain, with the rest obtained from reference TRBV7-9 and TRBJ2-2, is as follows: DTGVSQNPRHKITKRGQNVTFRCDPISEHNRLYWYRQTLGQGPEFLTYFQNEAQLEKSRLLSDRFSAERPKGSFSTLEIQRTEQGDSAMYLCASLGAETGELFFGEGSRLTVL.

Remarks on this clonotype: It is likely a read error, because the conserved phenylalanine at the end of the CDR3 is missing. V is TRBV10-3 and J is TRBJ2-5, with TRBD2 as a possible D gene (6 bases). CDR1 and CDR2 from the germline V gene are ENHRY and SYGVKD. The germline V and J ends were trimmed by 2 bases and 5 bases, with 12 bases remaining between them. The CDR3 runs to 14 residues. CDR3 amino acids: CAISEAGSSETQYL. The CDR3, as DNA: TGTGCCATCAGTGAGGCGGGGTCCTCGGAGACCCAGTACTTA.

Ten or more counts support this clonotype. The CDR3 region is CAWSLLGTGFGTEAFF. In DNA form, the CDR3 reads TGTGCCTGGAGTCTTCTGGGGACAGGGTTTGGCACTGAAGCTTTCTTT. The V and J genes are TRBV30 and TRBJ1-1; 9 bases line up with TRBD1. CDR1 and CDR2 from the germline V gene are GTSNPN and SVGIG (reference sequence). The CDR3 is made up of 16 amino acids. V shed 2 bases and J 4 bases; nucleotides not matched to a gene: 11.

The J gene is TRBJ2-1, the V gene TRBV3-1; 15 bases map to TRBD2. This CDR3 is 18 amino acids long. V shed 5 bases, J shed 8 bases, and the junction held 13 bases outside the gene matches. Germline assignment: CDR1 LGHDT and CDR2 YNNKEL (reference sequence). The DNA for the CDR3 is TGTGCCAGCAGCTCTAACCGGTGGACTAGCGGGGGGGCAGATGAGCAGTTCTTC. Protein: CASSSNRWTSGGADEQFF.

This clonotype occurred a few times. The J gene is TRBJ1-2, the V gene TRBV4-1, with D possibly being TRBD1 (5 bases). The CDR3 runs to 15 residues. The V and J ends lost 3 bases and 2 bases respectively, with 13 bases between them. The germline V gene has CDR1 MGHRA and CDR2 YSYEKL. CDR3 sequence reads: CASSHEGSANYGYTF. The CDR3 DNA is TGCGCCAGCAGCCACGAGGGGAGCGCCAACTATGGCTACACCTTC.

This clonotype showed up many times. This chain uses TRBV2 with TRBJ1-2, with TRBD1 as a possible D gene (6 bases). Germline CDR1 is SNHLY and CDR2 is FYNNEI. The germline V and J ends were trimmed by 5 bases and 8 bases, with 18 bases remaining between them. The CDR3 covers 14 residues. DNA of the CDR3: TGTGCCAGCAGTCGGACAGAGTTAATATACGGCTACACCTTC. This gives the protein CASSRTELIYGYTF.

This clonotype turned up a few times. The V and J genes are TRBV29-1 and TRBJ2-5; D may be TRBD2 (7 bases). This CDR3 has 15 residues. Germline values: CDR1 SQVTM, CDR2 ANQGSEA. The germline V and J ends were trimmed by 7 bases and 4 bases, with 22 bases remaining between them. In DNA, the CDR3 is TGCAGCGGCGAAAGGGAGGGGGACGCCGGAGAGACCCAGTACTTC. Protein product: CSGEREGDAGETQYF.

The chain combines TRBV20-1 with TRBJ1-4, with D perhaps matching TRBD1 (6 bases). Trimming removed 6 bases from V and 6 bases from J, with 17 bases in between. Germline CDR1 DFQATT, CDR2 SNEGSKA (reference sequence). The CDR3 has 14 amino acids. As DNA, the CDR3 is TGCAGTGCCAGTAGGGGGGGCGCGGATGAAAAACTGTTTTTT. It is translated as CSASRGGADEKLFF.

The chain joins TRBV15 to TRBJ2-5; 8 bases match TRBD1. CDR3 length: 14 residues. Germline trimming cut 3 bases from V and 4 bases from J; bases unmatched to any gene: 4. CDR1 and CDR2 (germline): LNHNV, YYDKDF (reference sequence). The CDR3: CATSSTGGLETQYF. The CDR3, as DNA: TGTGCCACCAGCAGTACAGGGGGTTTAGAGACCCAGTACTTC.

This clonotype was counted between two and nine times. The V gene is TRBV5-1, the J gene TRBJ2-2; D is possibly TRBD1 (6 bases). V was shortened by 7 bases and J by 0 bases, with 13 bases between the two germline ends. The CDR3 is 15 residues long. Germline V gene data show CDR1 as SGHRS and CDR2 as YFSETQ. The CDR3, as DNA: TGCGCCAGCCTTTGGGGGCCCTCGAACACCGGGGAGCTGTTTTTT. Protein: CASLWGPSNTGELFF. The full variable domain, with the rest looked up from reference TRBV5-1 and TRBJ2-2, is KAGVTQTPRYLIKTRGQQVTLSCSPISGHRSVSWYQQTPGQGLQFLFEYFSETQRNKGNFPGRFSGRQFSNSRSEMNVSTLELGDSALYLCASLWGPSNTGELFFGEGSRLTVL.

Only a few counts were recorded for this clonotype. This sequence joins TRBV5-1 and TRBJ1-1; no clear D. This CDR3 has 13 residues. Germline V lookup: CDR1 SGHRS, CDR2 YFSETQ. The V end was cut by 5 bases, the J end by 5 bases, with 13 bases between. The CDR3 DNA is TGCGCCAGCAGAGAGACTGGTTTGACTGAAGCTTTCTTT. This translates into CASRETGLTEAFF.

This clonotype turned up a few times. The chain recombines TRBV7-9 with TRBJ1-2; 8 nucleotides line up with TRBD1. Germline assignment: CDR1 SEHNR and CDR2 FQNEAQ (reference sequence). The CDR3 has 14 amino acids. Germline trimming cut 5 bases from V and 4 bases from J; bases unmatched to any gene: 6. Written as DNA, the CDR3 is TGTGCCAGCAGCGAACAGGGGGAGGGCTATGGCTACACCTTC. Amino acids: CASSEQGEGYGYTF.

The chain carries TRBV14 and TRBJ2-5, with 7 bases identical to TRBD1. Germline V gives CDR1 SGHDN, CDR2 FVKESK. The length of the CDR3 is 14 residues. The junction had 7 bases not matched to a gene; V was cut back by 4 bases and J by 5 bases. The CDR3 nucleotides are TGTGCCAGCAGCCGATTGACAGGGTATGAGACCCAGTACTTC. Its protein product is CASSRLTGYETQYF.

The chain has TRBV18 and TRBJ2-1, with 12 bases lining up with TRBD2. Germline assignment: CDR1 KGHSH and CDR2 LQKENI. The length of the CDR3 is 16 residues. The V gene end was trimmed by 3 bases and the J gene end by 5 bases; junction bases not matched to a gene: 5. In nucleotides, the CDR3 is TGTGCCAGCTCACCGGTACTAGCGGGGGGAAACAATGAGCAGTTCTTC. It codes for CASSPVLAGGNNEQFF. Full variable domain (outside the CDR3, taken from reference TRBV18 and TRBJ2-1): NAGVMQNPRHLVRRRGQEARLRCSPMKGHSHVYWYRQLPEEGLKFMVYLQKENIIDESGMPKERFSAEFPKEGPSILRIQQVVRGDSAAYFCASSPVLAGGNNEQFFGPGTRLTVL.

This clonotype has a count of ten or more. The rearrangement joins TRBV6-1 to TRBJ2-3; D ambiguous. V gave up 2 bases and J gave up 1 base, with 7 bases separating them. The CDR3 sequence is 14 residues long. Germline V gives CDR1 MNHNS, CDR2 SASEGT. The CDR3 bases are TGTGCCAGCAGTGAAACCACAGGCACAGATACGCAGTATTTT. Residues: CASSETTGTDTQYF.

This clonotype was counted ten times or more. The chain employs TRBV3-1 and TRBJ1-1, with TRBD1 as a possible D gene (6 bases). The V gene lost 0 bases and the J gene lost 11 bases, with 13 bases spanning the gap. The V gene's germline CDR1 is LGHDT and CDR2 YNNKEL (reference sequence). The length of the CDR3 is 13 residues. For the CDR3, the DNA is TGTGCCAGCAGCCAAGACTTAAAGGGGGATGCTTTCTTT. Translated, it gives CASSQDLKGDAFF.

This clonotype appeared many times. The V gene is TRBV6-1, the J gene TRBJ2-7; D call uncertain. V was pared by 7 bases and J by 7 bases, with 23 bases between. In germline, CDR1 is MNHNS, CDR2 SASEGT. This CDR3 contains 15 residues. CDR3 residues: CASTPEQRFLYEQYF. The CDR3 coding sequence is TGTGCCAGCACTCCGGAACAGAGGTTCTTGTATGAGCAGTACTTC.

This clonotype appeared many times. The V call is TRBV7-9, the J call TRBJ1-4; 8 bases line up with TRBD1. Germline V gene sequence: CDR1 SEHNR, CDR2 FQNEAQ (reference sequence). This CDR3 is built from 15 residues. Losses at the gene ends were 2 bases for V and 3 bases for J; bases not matched to a gene: 2. CDR3: CASSLLGQANEKLFF. In DNA form, the CDR3 reads TGTGCCAGCAGCTTACTGGGACAGGCTAATGAAAAACTGTTTTTT.

There are a few counts of this clonotype. The J gene is TRBJ1-6, the V gene TRBV18, with D uncertain. Germline loops: CDR1 KGHSH, CDR2 LQKENI. V lost 1 base, J lost 1 base, and 5 bases lay in between. CDR3 length equals 15 residues. The CDR3 protein is CASSPQVSYNSPLHF. CDR3 nucleotides: TGTGCCAGCTCACCACAGGTTTCCTATAATTCACCCCTCCACTTT.

The chain couples TRBV7-8 to TRBJ2-4, with D unresolved. Germline CDR1 reads SGHVS; CDR2 reads FQNEAQ. CDR3 length: 19 amino acids. V dropped 5 bases and J dropped 0 bases, with 23 bases sitting between them. The chain's CDR3 is CASSGRAPPPPLAKNIQYF. The CDR3 region has the DNA TGTGCCAGCAGCGGTAGGGCCCCCCCTCCACCTTTAGCCAAAAACATTCAGTACTTC.

This clonotype has ten or more counts. The rearrangement links TRBV27 to TRBJ1-1; 8 nucleotides match TRBD1. CDR3 length: 15 amino acids. From germline, CDR1 is MNHEY and CDR2 SMNVEV (reference sequence). Germline trimming cut 5 bases from V and 0 bases from J; bases unmatched to any gene: 5. The CDR3 protein is CASSQRQGLNTEAFF. The CDR3 DNA is TGTGCCAGCAGTCAACGACAGGGGCTGAACACTGAAGCTTTCTTT.